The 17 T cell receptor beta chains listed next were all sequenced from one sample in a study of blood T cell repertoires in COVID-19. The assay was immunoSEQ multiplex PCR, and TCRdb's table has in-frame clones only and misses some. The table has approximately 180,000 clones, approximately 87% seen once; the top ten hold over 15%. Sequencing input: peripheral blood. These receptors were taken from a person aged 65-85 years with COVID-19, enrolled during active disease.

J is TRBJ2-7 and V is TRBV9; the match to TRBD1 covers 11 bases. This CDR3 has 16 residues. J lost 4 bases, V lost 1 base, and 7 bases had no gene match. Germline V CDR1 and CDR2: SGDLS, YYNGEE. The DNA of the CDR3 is TGTGCCAGCAGCGTAAGTCCAGGACAGGGGGCTTACGAGCAGTACTTC. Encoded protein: CASSVSPGQGAYEQYF.

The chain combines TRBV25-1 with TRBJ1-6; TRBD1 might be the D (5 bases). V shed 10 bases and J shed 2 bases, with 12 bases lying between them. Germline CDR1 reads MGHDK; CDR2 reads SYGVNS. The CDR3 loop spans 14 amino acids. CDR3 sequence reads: CATKRGTYNSPLHF. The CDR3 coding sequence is TGTGCCACAAAAAGGGGCACCTATAATTCACCCCTCCACTTT.

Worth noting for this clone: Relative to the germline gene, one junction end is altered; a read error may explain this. The CDR3 loop reads CASCFGGTTDTQYF. In DNA, the CDR3 is TGCGCCAGCTGCTTTGGCGGGACCACAGATACGCAGTATTTT. This rearrangement joins TRBV5-1 to TRBJ2-3, with a weak D call TRBD2 (6 bases). Germline V gives CDR1 SGHRS, CDR2 YFSETQ. This CDR3 region has 14 residues.

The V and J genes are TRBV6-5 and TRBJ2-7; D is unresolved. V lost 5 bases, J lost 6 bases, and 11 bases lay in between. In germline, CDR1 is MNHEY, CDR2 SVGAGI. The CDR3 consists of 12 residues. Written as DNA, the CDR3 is TGTGCCAGCAGTACTGATTCCGGCGAGCAGTACTTC. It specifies CASSTDSGEQYF.

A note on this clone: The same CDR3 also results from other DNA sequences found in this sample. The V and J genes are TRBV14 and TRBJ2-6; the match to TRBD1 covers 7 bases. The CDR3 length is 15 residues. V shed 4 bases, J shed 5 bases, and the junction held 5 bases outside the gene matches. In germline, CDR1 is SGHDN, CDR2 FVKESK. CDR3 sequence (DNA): TGTGCCAGCAGCCCAGAGGGGGCTCGGGCCAACGTCCTGACTTTC. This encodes CASSPEGARANVLTF.

The CDR3, as DNA: TGTGCCAGCAGCTTAGTTGTCCTAGCGGGGGGGCAAGATACGCAGTATTTT. Protein product: CASSLVVLAGGQDTQYF. The chain combines TRBV7-2 with TRBJ2-3; TRBD2 aligns across 12 bases. Germline lookup yields CDR1 SGHTA and CDR2 FQGNSA. The CDR3 length is 17 residues. The ends lost 1 base at V and 5 bases at J; junction bases unmatched: 7.

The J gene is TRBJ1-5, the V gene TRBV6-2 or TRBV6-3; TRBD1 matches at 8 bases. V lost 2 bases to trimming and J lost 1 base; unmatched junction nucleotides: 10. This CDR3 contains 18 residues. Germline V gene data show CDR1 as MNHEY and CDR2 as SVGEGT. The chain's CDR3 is CASSYIVRGRVSNQPQHF. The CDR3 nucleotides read TGTGCCAGCAGTTACATTGTCAGGGGGCGCGTGAGCAATCAGCCCCAGCATTTT.

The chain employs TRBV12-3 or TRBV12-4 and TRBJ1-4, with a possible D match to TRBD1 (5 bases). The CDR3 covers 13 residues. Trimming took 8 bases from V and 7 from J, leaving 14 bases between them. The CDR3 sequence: CASGSGGSEKLFF. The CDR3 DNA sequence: TGTGCCAGCGGGAGCGGGGGGAGTGAAAAACTGTTTTTT.

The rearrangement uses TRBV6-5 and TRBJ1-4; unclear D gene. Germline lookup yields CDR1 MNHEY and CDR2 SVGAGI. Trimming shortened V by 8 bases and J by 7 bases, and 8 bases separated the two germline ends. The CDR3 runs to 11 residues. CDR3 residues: CASFSGEKLFF. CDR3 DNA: TGTGCCAGCTTCAGTGGTGAAAAACTGTTTTTT.

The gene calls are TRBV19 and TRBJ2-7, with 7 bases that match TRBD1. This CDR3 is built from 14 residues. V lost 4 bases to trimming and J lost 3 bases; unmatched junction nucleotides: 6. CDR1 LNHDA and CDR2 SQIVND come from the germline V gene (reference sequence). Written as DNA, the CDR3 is TGTGCCAGTAGTAGAGGGACAGACATCTACGAGCAGTACTTC. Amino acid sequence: CASSRGTDIYEQYF.

CDR3 coding DNA: TGTGCCAGTAGTACCTCCAGGACTGCAAATTCCTACAATGAGCAGTTCTTC. Protein product: CASSTSRTANSYNEQFF. This chain links TRBV19 with TRBJ2-1; D might be TRBD2 (5 bases). The CDR3 is made up of 17 amino acids. The V end lost 4 bases, the J end lost 1 base, and 17 bases lay between the germline ends. Germline assignment: CDR1 LNHDA and CDR2 SQIVND (reference sequence).

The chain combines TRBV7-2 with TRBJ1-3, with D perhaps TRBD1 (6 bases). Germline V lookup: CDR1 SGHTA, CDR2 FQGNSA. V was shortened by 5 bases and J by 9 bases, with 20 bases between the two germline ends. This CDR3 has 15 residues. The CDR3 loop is CASSTHRAGGVTIYF. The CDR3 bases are TGTGCCAGCAGCACCCACAGGGCCGGTGGTGTCACCATATATTTT.

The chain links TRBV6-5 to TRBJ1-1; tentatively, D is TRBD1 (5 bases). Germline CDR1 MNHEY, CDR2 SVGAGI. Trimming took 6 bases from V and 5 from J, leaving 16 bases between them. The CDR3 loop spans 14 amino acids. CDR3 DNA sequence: TGTGCCAGCAGAGTTGGACGGGGGTGGACTGAAGCTTTCTTT. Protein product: CASRVGRGWTEAFF.

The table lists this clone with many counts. CDR3 region: CASSYQLAVNYGEQFF. The CDR3, as DNA: TGTGCCAGCAGTTACCAGTTAGCGGTGAATTACGGGGAGCAGTTCTTC. The V call is TRBV6-2 or TRBV6-3, the J call TRBJ2-1; a weak D match, TRBD2 (6 bases). The V and J ends lost 2 bases and 10 bases respectively, with 21 bases between them. Germline CDR1 reads MNHEY; CDR2 reads SVGEGT. The CDR3 runs to 16 residues.

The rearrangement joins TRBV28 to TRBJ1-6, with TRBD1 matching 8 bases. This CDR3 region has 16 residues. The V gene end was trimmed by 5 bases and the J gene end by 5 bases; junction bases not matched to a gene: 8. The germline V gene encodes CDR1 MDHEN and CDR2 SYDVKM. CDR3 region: CASSLPSGQDNSPLHF. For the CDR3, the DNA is TGTGCCAGCAGTCTCCCCTCGGGACAGGATAATTCACCCCTCCACTTT.

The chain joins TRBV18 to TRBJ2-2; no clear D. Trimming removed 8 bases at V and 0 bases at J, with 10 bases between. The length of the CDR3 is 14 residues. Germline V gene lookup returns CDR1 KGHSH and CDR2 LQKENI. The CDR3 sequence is CASRYTTNTGELFF. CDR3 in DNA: TGTGCCAGCCGATATACAACGAACACCGGGGAGCTGTTTTTT.

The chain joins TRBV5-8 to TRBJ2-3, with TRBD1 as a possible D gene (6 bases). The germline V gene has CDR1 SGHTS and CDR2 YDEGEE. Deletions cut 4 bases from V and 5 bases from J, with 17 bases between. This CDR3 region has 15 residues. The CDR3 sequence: CASSDYLTGKDTQYF. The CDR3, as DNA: TGTGCCAGCAGCGACTACTTAACAGGGAAAGATACGCAGTATTTT. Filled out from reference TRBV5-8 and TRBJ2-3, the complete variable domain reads EAGVTQSPTHLIKTRGQQATLRCSPISGHTSVYWYQQALGLGLQFLLWYDEGEERNRGNFPPRFSGRQFPNYSSELNVNALELEDSALYLCASSDYLTGKDTQYFGPGTRLTVL.